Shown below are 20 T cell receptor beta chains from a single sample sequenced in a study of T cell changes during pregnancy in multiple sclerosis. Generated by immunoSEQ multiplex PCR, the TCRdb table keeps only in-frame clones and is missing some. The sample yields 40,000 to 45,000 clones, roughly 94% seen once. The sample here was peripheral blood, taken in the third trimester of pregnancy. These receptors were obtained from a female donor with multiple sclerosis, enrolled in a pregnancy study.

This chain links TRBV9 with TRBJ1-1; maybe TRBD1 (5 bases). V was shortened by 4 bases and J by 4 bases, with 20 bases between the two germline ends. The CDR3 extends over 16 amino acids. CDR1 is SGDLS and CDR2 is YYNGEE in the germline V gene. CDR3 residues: CASSPLGGRGGTEAFF. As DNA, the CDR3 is TGTGCCAGCAGCCCCCTCGGGGGGAGGGGTGGCACTGAAGCTTTCTTT. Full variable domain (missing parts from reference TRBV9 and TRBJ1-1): DSGVTQTPKHLITATGQRVTLRCSPRSGDLSVYWYQQSLDQGLQFLIQYYNGEERAKGNILERFSAQQFPDLHSELNLSSLELGDSALYFCASSPLGGRGGTEAFFGQGTRLTVV.

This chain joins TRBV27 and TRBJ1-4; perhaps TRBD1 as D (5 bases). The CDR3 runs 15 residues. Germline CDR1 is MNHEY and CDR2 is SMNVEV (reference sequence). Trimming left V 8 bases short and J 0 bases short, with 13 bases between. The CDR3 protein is CASRQGPTTNEKLFF. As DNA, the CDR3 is TGTGCCAGCCGCCAGGGCCCCACAACTAATGAAAAACTGTTTTTT.

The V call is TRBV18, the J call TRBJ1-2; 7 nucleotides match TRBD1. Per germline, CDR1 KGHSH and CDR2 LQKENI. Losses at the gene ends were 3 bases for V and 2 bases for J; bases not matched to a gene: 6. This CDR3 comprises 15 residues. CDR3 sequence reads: CASSPVSTGNYGYTF. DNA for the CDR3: TGTGCCAGCTCACCCGTATCGACAGGGAACTATGGCTACACCTTC.

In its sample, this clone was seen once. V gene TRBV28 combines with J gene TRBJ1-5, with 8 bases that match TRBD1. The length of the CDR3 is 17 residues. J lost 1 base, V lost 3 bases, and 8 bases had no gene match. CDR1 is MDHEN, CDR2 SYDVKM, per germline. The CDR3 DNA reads TGTGCCAGCAGTTTCGGACAGGGTGGCCCAAGCAATCAGCCCCAGCATTTT. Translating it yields CASSFGQGGPSNQPQHF.

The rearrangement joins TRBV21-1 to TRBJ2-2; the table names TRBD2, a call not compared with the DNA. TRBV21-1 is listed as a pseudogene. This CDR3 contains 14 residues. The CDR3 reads CASSWRPPAGELFF. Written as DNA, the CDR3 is TGTGCCAGCAGCTGGAGACCCCCCGCCGGGGAGCTGTTTTTT.

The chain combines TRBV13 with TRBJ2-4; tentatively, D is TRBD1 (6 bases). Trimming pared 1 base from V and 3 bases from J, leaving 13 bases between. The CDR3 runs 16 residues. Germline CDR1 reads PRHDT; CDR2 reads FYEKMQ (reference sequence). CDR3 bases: TGTGCCAGCAGCTTAGTGCAGGGGTGGGGCAAAAACATTCAGTACTTC. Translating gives CASSLVQGWGKNIQYF.

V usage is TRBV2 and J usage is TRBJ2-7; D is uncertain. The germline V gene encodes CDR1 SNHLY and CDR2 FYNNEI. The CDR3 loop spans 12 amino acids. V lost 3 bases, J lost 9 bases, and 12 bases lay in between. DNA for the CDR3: TGTGCCAGCAGTGAGTCATCAACGGGGCAGTACTTC. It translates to CASSESSTGQYF.

This CDR3 is CASSEAPGQGFETQYF. CDR3 DNA: TGTGCCAGCAGTGAAGCTCCCGGACAGGGGTTCGAGACCCAGTACTTC. The V and J genes are TRBV6-1 and TRBJ2-5, with 9 bases fitting TRBD1. The CDR3 is 16 residues long. Germline values: CDR1 MNHNS, CDR2 SASEGT. Unmatched junction bases numbered 7, after V lost 0 bases and J lost 5 bases.

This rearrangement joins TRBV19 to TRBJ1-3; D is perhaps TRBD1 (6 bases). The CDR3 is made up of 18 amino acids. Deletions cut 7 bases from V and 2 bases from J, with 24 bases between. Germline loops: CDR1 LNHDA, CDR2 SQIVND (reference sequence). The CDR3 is CASMGSGPTRGPGNTIYF. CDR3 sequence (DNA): TGTGCCAGTATGGGTTCGGGACCAACCAGGGGACCTGGAAACACCATATATTTT.

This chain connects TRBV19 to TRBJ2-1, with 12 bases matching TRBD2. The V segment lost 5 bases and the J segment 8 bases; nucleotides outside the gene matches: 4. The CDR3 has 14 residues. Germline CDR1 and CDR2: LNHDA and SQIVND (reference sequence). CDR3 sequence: CASSLAGGQDEQFF. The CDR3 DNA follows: TGTGCCAGTAGTCTAGCGGGGGGGCAGGATGAGCAGTTCTTC.

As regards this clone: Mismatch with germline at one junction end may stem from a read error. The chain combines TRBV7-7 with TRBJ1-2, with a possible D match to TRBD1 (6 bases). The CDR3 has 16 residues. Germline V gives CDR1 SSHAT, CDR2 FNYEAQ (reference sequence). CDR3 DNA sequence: TGTGCTAGCAGCCGACTAAGGCGGGGGGCGGTCTATGGCTACACCTTC. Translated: CASSRLRRGAVYGYTF.

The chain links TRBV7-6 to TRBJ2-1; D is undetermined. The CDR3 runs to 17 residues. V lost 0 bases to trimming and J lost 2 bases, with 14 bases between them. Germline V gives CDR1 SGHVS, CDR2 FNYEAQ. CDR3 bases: TGTGCCAGCAGCTTAGCCGTCTCAGAACCTCCCTACAATGAGCAGTTCTTC. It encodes CASSLAVSEPPYNEQFF.

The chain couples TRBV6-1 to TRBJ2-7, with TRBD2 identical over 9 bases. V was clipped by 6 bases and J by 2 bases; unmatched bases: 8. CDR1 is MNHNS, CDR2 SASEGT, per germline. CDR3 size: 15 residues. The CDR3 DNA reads TGTGCCAGCAGACCTCTAGCGGGGACCCCCTACGAGCAGTACTTC. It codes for CASRPLAGTPYEQYF.

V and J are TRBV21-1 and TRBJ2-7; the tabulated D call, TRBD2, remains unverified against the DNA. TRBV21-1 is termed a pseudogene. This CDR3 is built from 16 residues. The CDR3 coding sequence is TGTGCCAGCAGCAACCGCACTAGCGGGAGGGGATACGAGCAGTACTTC. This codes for CASSNRTSGRGYEQYF.

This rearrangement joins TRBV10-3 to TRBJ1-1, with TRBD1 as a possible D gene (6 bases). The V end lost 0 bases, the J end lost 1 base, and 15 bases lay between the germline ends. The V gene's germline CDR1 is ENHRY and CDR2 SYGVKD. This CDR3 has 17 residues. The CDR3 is CAISESSRGGTNTEAFF. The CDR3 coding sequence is TGTGCCATCAGTGAGTCGAGTAGGGGGGGGACGAACACTGAAGCTTTCTTT.

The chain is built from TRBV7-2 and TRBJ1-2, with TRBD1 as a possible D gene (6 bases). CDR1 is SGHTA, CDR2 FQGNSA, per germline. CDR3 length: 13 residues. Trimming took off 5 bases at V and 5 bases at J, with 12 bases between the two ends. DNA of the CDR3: TGTGCCAGCAGCCTTAACAGGGAATATGGCTACACCTTC. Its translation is CASSLNREYGYTF.

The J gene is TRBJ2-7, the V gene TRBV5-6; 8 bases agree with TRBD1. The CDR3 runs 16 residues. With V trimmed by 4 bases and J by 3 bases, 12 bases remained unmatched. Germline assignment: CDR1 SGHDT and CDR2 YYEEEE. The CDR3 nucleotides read TGTGCCAGCAGCCCCCAGGGTCCAGGGGGCGTCTACGAGCAGTACTTC. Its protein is CASSPQGPGGVYEQYF.

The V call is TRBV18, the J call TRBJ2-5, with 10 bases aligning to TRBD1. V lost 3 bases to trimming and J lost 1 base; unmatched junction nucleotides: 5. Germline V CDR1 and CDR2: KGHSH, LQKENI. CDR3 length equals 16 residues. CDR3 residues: CASSPVGQGFQETQYF. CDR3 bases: TGTGCCAGCTCACCGGTGGGACAGGGGTTCCAAGAGACCCAGTACTTC.

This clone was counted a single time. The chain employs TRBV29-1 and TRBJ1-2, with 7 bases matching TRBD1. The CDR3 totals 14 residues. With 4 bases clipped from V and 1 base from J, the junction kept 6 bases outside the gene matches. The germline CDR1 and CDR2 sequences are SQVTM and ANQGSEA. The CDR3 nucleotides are TGCAGCGTTGCGACAGGGCCAATTAACTATGGCTACACCTTC. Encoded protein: CSVATGPINYGYTF.

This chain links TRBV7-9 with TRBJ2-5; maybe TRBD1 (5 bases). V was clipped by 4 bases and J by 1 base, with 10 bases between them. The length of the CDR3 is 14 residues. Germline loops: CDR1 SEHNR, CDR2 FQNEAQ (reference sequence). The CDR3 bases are TGTGCCAGCAGCTCCACAGGCACCCAAGAGACCCAGTACTTC. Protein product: CASSSTGTQETQYF.